The rows below give T cell receptor beta chains drawn from one sample of a study of blood T cell repertoires in COVID-19. Generated by immunoSEQ multiplex PCR, the TCRdb table keeps only in-frame clones and is missing some. The sample consists of some 130,000 clones, 90% of them appearing once. The sequencing input was peripheral blood. The receptors derive from a man in his 60s with COVID-19, enrolled during active disease. Both conserved end residues are part of each CDR3. A D gene is named only where the DNA matches it firmly. Clone size, where shown, is once, few, many, or a class for clones that have expanded.

j_gene,abundance,d_gene,v_gene,CDR3nt,CDR3aa
TRBJ1-2,-,-,TRBV6-1,TGTGCCAGCAGTGAAACAGGGTACGCCTATGGCTACACCTTC,CASSETGYAYGYTF
TRBJ2-7,-,-,TRBV6-5,TGTGCCAGCAGTTACTCGAGAGGGCTAGCCGGGGACGAGCAGTACTTC,CASSYSRGLAGDEQYF
TRBJ1-3,few,TRBD1,TRBV2,TGTGCCAGCTGCGGGGACAGCAGAGGAAACACCATATATTTT,CASCGDSRGNTIYF
TRBJ1-4,few,-,TRBV24-1,TGTGCCACCAGTGATTTGCAGGGGGAAAAACTGTTTTTT,CATSDLQGEKLFF
TRBJ1-1,-,-,TRBV29-1,TGCAGCGTTGTTGGGGGGACCAACACTGAAGCTTTCTTT,CSVVGGTNTEAFF
TRBJ2-5,-,TRBD1,TRBV10-3,TGTGCCATCAGTGAGAGGACAGGCTTCCAAGAGACCCAGTACTTC,CAISERTGFQETQYF
TRBJ2-7,few,-,TRBV5-6,TGTGCCAGCAGCTTCGGGTACTCCTACGAGCAGTACTTC,CASSFGYSYEQYF
TRBJ2-7,-,TRBD2,TRBV6-5,TGTGCCAGCAGTTACGAGGCTAGCGGACTCTACGAGCAGTACTTC,CASSYEASGLYEQYF
TRBJ2-1,-,TRBD2,TRBV6-2/TRBV6-3,TGTGCCAGCAGTTACGGGACTAGCCTGCAGTTCTTC,CASSYGTSLQFF
TRBJ1-1,-,TRBD1,TRBV6-1,TGTGCCAGCAGTGAACCCTCCGTACAGGGGGTCTCTGAAGCTTTCTTT,CASSEPSVQGVSEAFF